This TCR beta chain was sequenced during a study of shared clonotypes between healthy human individuals. Naive CD8 cells comprised CD45RO-negative, CCR7-positively selected cells, excluding terminally differentiated effector memory CD45RA+ cells. The germline V gene encodes CDR1 MDHEN and CDR2 SYDVKM. V lost 6 bases, J lost 3 bases, and 7 bases stayed unmatched. CDR3 length: 14 residues. Assay used: immunoSEQ multiplex PCR; TCRdb lists only in-frame clones, some missing. Of about 1,900,000 clones listed, about 95% are singletons. The J gene is TRBJ2-7, the V gene TRBV28, with 8 bases lining up with TRBD1. This clonotype was obtained from a man between 18 and 35 years old in good health. Sequenced input: naive CD8+ T cells sorted from blood. The CDR3 sequence: CASSITGTGYEQYF. CDR3 nucleotide sequence: TGTGCCAGCAGCATCACCGGGACAGGCTACGAGCAGTACTTC.